These T cell receptor beta chains were read from a single sample in a study of blood T cells in healthy people across ages. TCRdb analysed the 5' RACE reads with MiXCR anew, one entry per CDR3 protein. In the table there are about a million distinct CDR3 sequences, approximately 50% of which are singletons. What was sequenced was blood. The receptors here all came from a woman aged 60-70 years in good health. Both conserved end residues are part of each CDR3. A D gene is named only where the DNA matches it firmly. Clone size is given for some rows only: seen once, a few or many times, or a class if the clone is expanded.

clone size | J gene | V gene | D gene | CDR3 length | CDR3 DNA | CDR3 protein
few | TRBJ2-1 | TRBV4-2 | TRBD2 | 16 | TGTGCCAGCAGCCAAGATTTGACTAGCGCGTACAATGAGCAGTTCTTC | CASSQDLTSAYNEQFF
- | TRBJ1-2 | TRBV20-1 | - | 13 | TGCAGTGCTAGTTCCCGGGGGTTCTATGGCTACACCTTC | CSASSRGFYGYTF
- | TRBJ2-4 | TRBV20-1 | - | 14 | TGCAGTGCTAGAGAAACAGGGTCTGGAAACATTCAGTACTTC | CSARETGSGNIQYF
- | TRBJ2-1 | TRBV9 | - | 19 | TGTGCCAGCAGCGTGGATAAGGTGGGACGGCGTGGCCTGCCGGTTGAGCAGTTCTTC | CASSVDKVGRRGLPVEQFF
- | TRBJ2-7 | TRBV3-1 | TRBD2 | 15 | TGTGCCAGCAGCCGAAGCGGACTAGCGGGTAACGAGCAGTACTTC | CASSRSGLAGNEQYF
- | TRBJ2-1 | TRBV24-1 | TRBD2 | 18 | TGTGCCACCAGTGGGAGGACTAGCGGGAGGGCCAAAATCGATGAGCAGTTCTTC | CATSGRTSGRAKIDEQFF
few | TRBJ1-2 | TRBV12-3/TRBV12-4 | - | 13 | TGTGCCAGCAGTCCCAAGGGTAACTATGGCTACACCTTC | CASSPKGNYGYTF
few | TRBJ2-7 | TRBV28 | - | 16 | TGTGCCAGCAGTTGGCCAGACCGGCTTGACCCCTACGAGCAGTACTTC | CASSWPDRLDPYEQYF
- | TRBJ1-5 | TRBV6-1 | - | 13 | TGTGCCAGCAGTGAGGGAGCCGATAGGCCCCAGCATTTT | CASSEGADRPQHF
- | TRBJ1-1 | TRBV7-9 | TRBD1 | 15 | TGTGCCAGCGGCCGACAGGGTTATGGAAGCACTGAAGCTTTCTTT | CASGRQGYGSTEAFF
- | TRBJ1-2 | TRBV6-1 | - | 12 | TGTGCCAGCAGTGAACCAGACTATGGCTACACCTTC | CASSEPDYGYTF
once | TRBJ2-3 | TRBV5-1 | - | 21 | TGCGCCAGCAGCTTGGCGGCTCAGGAATCGTACTGGAAAGAAAGCACAGATACGCAGTATTTT | CASSLAAQESYWKESTDTQYF
few | TRBJ2-5 | TRBV20-1 | - | 12 | TGCAGTGCTAGGCCCATCAAAGAGACCCAGTACTTC | CSARPIKETQYF
- | TRBJ2-3 | TRBV6-5 | TRBD2 | 15 | TGTGCCAGTAAGCGAGGGCTAGCGGGAGGAGATACGCAGTATTTT | CASKRGLAGGDTQYF